This is a list of T cell receptor beta chains from one sample in a study of T-cell memory formation after mild COVID-19. TCRdb recomputed calls from the 5' RACE reads with MiXCR, one row per CDR3 protein. This sample has about 270,000 distinct CDR3 sequences, with roughly 17% found just once. The specimen sequenced was PBMCs or a T cell subset sorted from them (not recorded which). The receptors originated from a man younger than 35 who had mild COVID-19 (a few samples of this study predate the infection). Cell type and time point are not known. Each CDR3 is given with its conserved first and last residue. A D gene is named only where the DNA matches it firmly. Size is stated for part of the rows, as once, few or many counts, or as a class when the clone is expanded.

j_call,d_call,clone_size,v_call,cdr3_nt,cdr3_aa
TRBJ2-5,.,few,TRBV12-3/TRBV12-4,TGTGCCAGCAGTCGACTGGACGGCCAAGAGACCCAGTACTTC,CASSRLDGQETQYF
TRBJ1-2,.,.,TRBV29-1,TGCAGCGTAAACAGTTTTTATGGCTACACCTTC,CSVNSFYGYTF
TRBJ1-1,.,.,TRBV5-1,TGCGCCAGCAGCTTGGCTAACTGGGGGGGAATGAACACTGAAGCTTTCTTT,CASSLANWGGMNTEAFF
TRBJ2-5,.,few,TRBV24-1,TGTGCCACCAGTTTCCCGACAGGCCCTAATCAAGAGACCCAGTACTTC,CATSFPTGPNQETQYF
TRBJ2-5,TRBD2,.,TRBV9,TGTGCCAGCAGCGTAGGGTCGCGGGGGGCCGATGAGACCCAGTACTTC,CASSVGSRGADETQYF
TRBJ2-1,.,.,TRBV7-2,TGTGCCAGCAGCTTACAGCGGAGCTCCTACAATGAGCAGTTCTTC,CASSLQRSSYNEQFF
TRBJ1-5,.,.,TRBV7-2,TGTGCCAGCAGCTTAGTTCCTAGCAATCAGCCCCAGCATTTT,CASSLVPSNQPQHF
TRBJ1-1,TRBD1,.,TRBV11-2,TGTGCCAGCAGCTTAGGGAGGGGACAGGGACACACTGAAGCTTTCTTT,CASSLGRGQGHTEAFF
TRBJ1-1,.,few,TRBV7-9,TGTGCCAGCAGCTTGGGGTCTGACACTGAAGCTTTCTTT,CASSLGSDTEAFF
TRBJ1-1,.,.,TRBV6-5,TGTGCCAGCAGTTACTCCCCGGGGGACACTGAAGCTTTCTTT,CASSYSPGDTEAFF
TRBJ2-4,TRBD2,few,TRBV27,TGTGCCAGCCCAGAGAGCGGGGGGTTGGTTAGGTACTTC,CASPESGGLVRYF
TRBJ1-2,TRBD1,once,TRBV7-9,TGTGCCAGCAGGGGGACAGGGGCCGCGGTTGTCTATGGCTACACCTTC,CASRGTGAAVVYGYTF
TRBJ2-5,.,.,TRBV12-3/TRBV12-4,TGTGCCAGCAGCGATGCCTTGGGGGAGACCCAGTACTTC,CASSDALGETQYF
TRBJ2-5,TRBD1,few,TRBV12-3/TRBV12-4,TGTGCCAGCAGTTACCGGGGACAGGGGCAAGAGACCCAGTACTTC,CASSYRGQGQETQYF
TRBJ2-3,.,.,TRBV7-6,TGTGCCAGCAGCTTAGCGTGGGCTAGCGGCACAGATACGCAGTATTTT,CASSLAWASGTDTQYF
TRBJ1-2,TRBD1,many,TRBV27,TGTGCCAGCAGTTGGGGACAGGGAGAGTTATATGGCTACACCTTC,CASSWGQGELYGYTF
TRBJ2-1,TRBD1,.,TRBV5-1,TGCGCCAGCGGAATCGGGACAGGGCATTATCTGTTCTTC,CASGIGTGHYLFF
TRBJ2-6,.,.,TRBV27,TGTGCCAGCAGTCGCCAAGCTGGGGCCAACGTCCTGACTTTC,CASSRQAGANVLTF
TRBJ1-2,TRBD1,.,TRBV6-5,TGTGCCACCTCACGGACAGGGCACTATGGCTACACCTTC,CATSRTGHYGYTF
TRBJ2-7,.,few,TRBV7-2,TGTGCCAGCAGCTTAGTCACCAGCTCCTACGAGCAGTACTTC,CASSLVTSSYEQYF
TRBJ2-5,TRBD1,.,TRBV20-1,TGCAGTGCTAGGGGTGACAGGGGTAGAGAGACCCAGTACTTC,CSARGDRGRETQYF
TRBJ1-1,.,many,TRBV10-3,TGTGCCATCGGGCAGGGGAAAATGAACACTGAAGCTTTCTTT,CAIGQGKMNTEAFF
TRBJ1-1,.,few,TRBV27,TGTGCCAGCAGACGCCAAGGGACGAACACTGAAGCTTTCTTT,CASRRQGTNTEAFF
TRBJ2-2,.,.,TRBV5-1,TGCGCCAGCAGCTTGGTAGGCAGCCAAAACACCGGGGAGCTGTTTTTT,CASSLVGSQNTGELFF
TRBJ2-3,.,many,TRBV5-1,TGCGCCAGCAGCTGGACCTCCGGGACCACAGATACGCAGTATTTT,CASSWTSGTTDTQYF
TRBJ2-1,TRBD2,few,TRBV12-3/TRBV12-4,TGTGCCAGCAGTTTTTATGGACTAGGGAATGAGCAGTTCTTC,CASSFYGLGNEQFF
TRBJ2-3,TRBD2,few,TRBV7-3,TGTGCCAGCAGCTTAAGCGGGGGGGCCGGAGATACGCAGTATTTT,CASSLSGGAGDTQYF
TRBJ2-3,TRBD2,many,TRBV15,TGTGCCACCAGCAGAGCCCATCTAGCGGGGGAAGATACGCAGTATTTT,CATSRAHLAGEDTQYF
TRBJ1-5,.,.,TRBV27,TGTGCCAGCAATCAGCCCCAGCATTTT,CASNQPQHF
TRBJ2-1,TRBD2,once,TRBV4-3,TGCGCCAGCAGCCAAGCCCGTAGCGGGGGTGGGGGTGAGCAGTTCTTC,CASSQARSGGGGEQFF
TRBJ2-1,.,.,TRBV19,TGTGCCAGTAGGCGGGACCCTAGCTCCTACAATGAGCAGTTCTTC,CASRRDPSSYNEQFF
TRBJ1-2,.,.,TRBV3-1,TGTGCCAGCAGCCCAAGCTCCAGGGTTCGACTGCGGGGCTACACCTTC,CASSPSSRVRLRGYTF
TRBJ2-3,.,many,TRBV2,TGTGCCCAGGTCGGGGAGAGGGGGAGCACAGATACGCAGTATTTT,CAQVGERGSTDTQYF
TRBJ2-4,TRBD1,few,TRBV3-1,TGTGCCAGCAGTAGGGGGCTCGGCAAAAACATTCAGTACTTC,CASSRGLGKNIQYF
TRBJ2-5,.,few,TRBV5-4,TGTGCCAGCAGCTTTTCAGGGGACGAGACCCAGTACTTC,CASSFSGDETQYF
TRBJ2-1,TRBD2,few,TRBV7-9,TGTGCCAGCAGCTCGTTTCGTGAGCGGGGGGGCCGGCAGTTCTTC,CASSSFRERGGRQFF
TRBJ2-3,TRBD2,few,TRBV5-1,TGCGCCAGTTCCCTTCTAGCGGGCGTTAGAGATACGCAGTATTTT,CASSLLAGVRDTQYF
TRBJ2-1,TRBD1,many,TRBV29-1,TGCAGCGTTGCCCTTTCAGGGGGTAACGAGCAGTTCTTC,CSVALSGGNEQFF
TRBJ2-4,.,few,TRBV20-1,TGCAGCGTTGGCGGATTGCCAAACATTCAGTACTTC,CSVGGLPNIQYF
TRBJ1-2,.,.,TRBV7-2,TGTGCCAACGAGCTCCCGGGGGGCTATGGCTACACCTTC,CANELPGGYGYTF
TRBJ2-7,TRBD1,few,TRBV7-2,TGTGCCAGCAGCGCGGACAGGGTCGAGCAGTACTTC,CASSADRVEQYF
TRBJ1-5,TRBD1,.,TRBV4-1,TGCGCCAGCACCGAATCGGGACAGCGCAATCAGCCCCAGCATTTT,CASTESGQRNQPQHF
TRBJ2-2,.,few,TRBV30,TGTGCCTGGAGTGTAGGGGGGGCCGGGGAGCTGTTTTTT,CAWSVGGAGELFF
TRBJ1-1,.,.,TRBV20-1,TGCAGTGCTAGGAGGGGGTCAGCGAACACTGAAGCTTTCTTT,CSARRGSANTEAFF
TRBJ2-2,.,.,TRBV7-9,TGTGCCAGCAGCGCCGTAGGAGGCCTCGCCGGGGAGCTGTTTTTT,CASSAVGGLAGELFF
TRBJ1-1,.,few,TRBV5-5,TGTGCCAGCAGCTTAGGCAGGGCCACTGCTGAAGCTTTCTTT,CASSLGRATAEAFF
TRBJ2-5,TRBD2,many,TRBV13,TGTGCCAGCAGCTTAGGCCTAGCGGGGGGGCTCGAGACCCAGTACTTC,CASSLGLAGGLETQYF
TRBJ1-2,.,.,TRBV24-1,TGTGCCACCAGACCCGCCGGGGGCGTTCATGGCTACACCTTC,CATRPAGGVHGYTF